The rows below give T cell receptor beta chains drawn from one sample of a study of shared clonotypes between healthy human individuals. This table comes from immunoSEQ multiplex PCR, and its TCRdb copy is limited to in-frame clones, with some not included. The sample lists 150,000 to 200,000 clones, 85% to 95% occurring once. Source material: naive CD4+ T cells sorted from blood. These receptor sequences come from a woman in her twenties or thirties in good health. CDR3s include the opening cysteine and the closing phenylalanine or tryptophan. Fields, in order: D gene, V gene, J gene, clone size, CDR3 protein, CDR3 DNA. The D gene is left open where the match is weak. The size field is filled for only some rows; it gives once, few, many or a size class.

d_call: .
v_call: TRBV19
j_call: TRBJ1-4
clone_size: .
cdr3_aa: CASSASRGDNEKLFF
cdr3_nt: TGTGCCAGTAGTGCCTCACGGGGAGACAATGAAAAACTGTTTTTT

d_call: TRBD2
v_call: TRBV4-1
j_call: TRBJ2-7
clone_size: .
cdr3_aa: CASSPEGKSAGGPVDEQYF
cdr3_nt: TGCGCCAGCAGCCCAGAAGGGAAGTCCGCGGGAGGGCCGGTAGACGAGCAGTACTTC

d_call: .
v_call: TRBV5-1
j_call: TRBJ2-7
clone_size: .
cdr3_aa: CASSLYSSYEQYF
cdr3_nt: TGCGCCAGCAGCTTGTACAGCTCCTACGAGCAGTACTTC

d_call: .
v_call: TRBV2
j_call: TRBJ2-7
clone_size: few
cdr3_aa: CASSVSYEQYF
cdr3_nt: TGTGCCAGCAGTGTCAGCTACGAGCAGTACTTC

d_call: TRBD1
v_call: TRBV28
j_call: TRBJ1-1
clone_size: .
cdr3_aa: CASSFRFLGQGAKAFF
cdr3_nt: TGTGCCAGCAGTTTCCGGTTTCTGGGACAGGGGGCTAAAGCTTTCTTT

d_call: TRBD2
v_call: TRBV2
j_call: TRBJ2-7
clone_size: .
cdr3_aa: CASSGQGLAGGSYEQYF
cdr3_nt: TGTGCCAGCAGTGGACAGGGACTAGCGGGAGGTTCATATGAGCAGTACTTC

d_call: .
v_call: TRBV11-3
j_call: TRBJ2-3
clone_size: .
cdr3_aa: CASSLTGATQYF
cdr3_nt: TGTGCCAGCAGCTTAACGGGAGCTACGCAGTATTTT

d_call: TRBD1
v_call: TRBV5-1
j_call: TRBJ2-1
clone_size: .
cdr3_aa: CASSPGQGVVNEQFF
cdr3_nt: TGCGCCAGCAGCCCCGGACAGGGGGTGGTCAATGAGCAGTTCTTC

d_call: .
v_call: TRBV2
j_call: TRBJ2-7
clone_size: .
cdr3_aa: CASRVSYEQYF
cdr3_nt: TGTGCCAGCAGGGTATCCTACGAGCAGTACTTC

d_call: .
v_call: TRBV7-9
j_call: TRBJ2-5
clone_size: .
cdr3_aa: CASSYGSMQYF
cdr3_nt: TGTGCCAGCAGCTACGGGTCAATGCAGTACTTC

d_call: TRBD1
v_call: TRBV19
j_call: TRBJ2-5
clone_size: .
cdr3_aa: CASSIAGGKETQYF
cdr3_nt: TGTGCCAGTAGTATAGCAGGGGGCAAGGAGACCCAGTACTTC

d_call: .
v_call: TRBV18
j_call: TRBJ2-7
clone_size: .
cdr3_aa: CASSRDVGNEQYF
cdr3_nt: TGTGCCAGCTCAAGGGACGTGGGAAACGAGCAGTACTTC

d_call: .
v_call: TRBV18
j_call: TRBJ2-1
clone_size: .
cdr3_aa: CASSQLPHNEQFF
cdr3_nt: TGTGCCAGCTCACAATTGCCGCACAATGAGCAGTTCTTC

d_call: .
v_call: TRBV18
j_call: TRBJ1-1
clone_size: .
cdr3_aa: CASSPKATEAFF
cdr3_nt: TGTGCCAGCTCACCAAAGGCGACTGAAGCTTTCTTT

d_call: .
v_call: TRBV27
j_call: TRBJ2-7
clone_size: .
cdr3_aa: CASSIRASSYEQYF
cdr3_nt: TGTGCCAGCAGTATCCGGGCTAGCTCCTACGAGCAGTACTTC

d_call: TRBD1
v_call: TRBV2
j_call: TRBJ1-2
clone_size: .
cdr3_aa: CASRKQGRNGYTF
cdr3_nt: TGTGCCAGCAGGAAACAGGGGCGAAATGGCTACACCTTC

d_call: TRBD2
v_call: TRBV2
j_call: TRBJ2-7
clone_size: .
cdr3_aa: CASKVAGFNEQYF
cdr3_nt: TGTGCCAGCAAGGTAGCGGGATTTAACGAGCAGTACTTC

d_call: .
v_call: TRBV10-3
j_call: TRBJ1-5
clone_size: .
cdr3_aa: CAISESLTGPSNQPQHF
cdr3_nt: TGTGCCATCAGTGAGTCGTTAACAGGGCCAAGCAATCAGCCCCAGCATTTT

d_call: TRBD1
v_call: TRBV15
j_call: TRBJ2-7
clone_size: .
cdr3_aa: CATSRTGLEQYF
cdr3_nt: TGTGCCACCAGCAGGACAGGGCTCGAGCAGTACTTC

d_call: .
v_call: TRBV5-1
j_call: TRBJ1-4
clone_size: .
cdr3_aa: CASSTRGREGNEKLFF
cdr3_nt: TGCGCCAGCTCGACACGAGGACGGGAGGGAAATGAAAAACTGTTTTTT

d_call: .
v_call: TRBV6-1
j_call: TRBJ1-1
clone_size: .
cdr3_aa: CASSEPTGENTEAFF
cdr3_nt: TGTGCCAGCAGTGAGCCCACGGGGGAGAACACTGAAGCTTTCTTT

d_call: .
v_call: TRBV29-1
j_call: TRBJ2-5
clone_size: .
cdr3_aa: CSVVWETQYF
cdr3_nt: TGCAGCGTTGTTTGGGAGACCCAGTACTTC

d_call: .
v_call: TRBV30
j_call: TRBJ1-1
clone_size: once
cdr3_aa: CAWSPRARGTEAFF
cdr3_nt: TGTGCCTGGAGTCCCCGGGCCCGGGGCACTGAAGCTTTCTTT

d_call: TRBD1
v_call: TRBV28
j_call: TRBJ1-5
clone_size: .
cdr3_aa: CASRQGEDYQPQHF
cdr3_nt: TGTGCCAGCAGACAGGGGGAGGACTATCAGCCCCAGCATTTT

d_call: .
v_call: TRBV7-2
j_call: TRBJ2-5
clone_size: .
cdr3_aa: CASSLVSGQETQYF
cdr3_nt: TGTGCCAGCAGCTTAGTTTCGGGTCAAGAGACCCAGTACTTC

d_call: TRBD2
v_call: TRBV28
j_call: TRBJ2-7
clone_size: .
cdr3_aa: CASSLGGVVTYEQYF
cdr3_nt: TGTGCCAGCAGTTTAGGGGGGGTTGTAACCTACGAGCAGTACTTC